Listed below are T cell receptor beta chains from one sample, sequenced in a study of CD8 T cells in Susac syndrome. MiXCR, applied by TCRdb to the immunoSEQ multiplex PCR reads, yields one record per CDR3 protein. The sample yields about 200,000 distinct CDR3 sequences, around 95% seen once. Sequencing used CD4+ T cells from PBMCs. The receptors originated from a human donor with multiple sclerosis. Each CDR3 is given with its conserved first and last residue. Each record gives: clone size, J gene, D gene, V gene, CDR3 protein, CDR3 DNA. A D gene is named only where the DNA matches it firmly. The listing skips clone size in some rows; elsewhere it reads once, few, many or a size class.

>.|TRBJ1-1|TRBD1|TRBV30
CAWSVPGGVDTEAFF
TGTGCCTGGAGTGTGCCAGGGGGGGTGGACACTGAAGCTTTCTTT
>.|TRBJ1-4|TRBD1|TRBV3-1
CASSPTGGNEKLFF
TGTGCCAGCAGCCCGACAGGGGGAAATGAAAAACTGTTTTTT
>.|TRBJ2-3|.|TRBV3-1
CASSHRDSTDTQYF
TGTGCCAGCAGCCACAGGGATAGCACAGATACGCAGTATTTT
>once|TRBJ2-3|.|TRBV12-3/TRBV12-4
CASSLGDTDTQYF
TGTGCCAGCAGTTTGGGGGACACAGATACGCAGTATTTT
>.|TRBJ1-2|.|TRBV6-2/TRBV6-3
CASSSGQGRSPYGYTF
TGTGCCAGCAGTTCTGGGCAGGGGCGGTCGCCCTATGGCTACACCTTC
>.|TRBJ1-2|.|TRBV7-2
CASSLIGAVGGYTF
TGTGCCAGCAGCTTAATTGGGGCAGTAGGCGGCTACACCTTC
>.|TRBJ2-1|TRBD1|TRBV19
CASSRQPGQGYNEQFF
TGTGCCAGTAGTAGACAGCCCGGACAGGGGTACAATGAGCAGTTCTTC
>.|TRBJ1-6|.|TRBV20-1
CSARESGNSPLHF
TGCAGTGCTAGAGAATCCGGAAATTCACCCCTCCACTTT
>.|TRBJ1-2|TRBD1|TRBV7-8
CASSAPGQGYYTF
TGTGCCAGCAGCGCCCCGGGACAGGGGTACTACACCTTC
>.|TRBJ2-5|TRBD2|TRBV3-1
CASSGRTSGQETQYF
TGTGCCAGCAGCGGAAGGACTAGCGGACAAGAGACCCAGTACTTC
>.|TRBJ1-1|TRBD1|TRBV15
CATSTHKGTGFAGEAFF
TGTGCCACCAGCACCCACAAGGGGACAGGGTTCGCCGGTGAAGCTTTCTTT
>.|TRBJ2-1|TRBD2|TRBV3-1
CASSLPLGAGGNNEQFF
TGTGCCAGCAGCCTCCCCCTCGGGGCGGGGGGTAACAATGAGCAGTTCTTC
>.|TRBJ1-4|.|TRBV19
CASSMPGKPNEKLFF
TGTGCCAGTAGTATGCCGGGGAAACCGAATGAAAAACTGTTTTTT
>.|TRBJ2-5|.|TRBV11-1
CASSLEMTQYF
TGTGCCAGCAGCCTAGAGATGACCCAGTACTTC
>.|TRBJ2-5|.|TRBV3-1
CASSQTPPTWETQYF
TGTGCCAGCAGCCAAACGCCTCCAACATGGGAGACCCAGTACTTC
>once|TRBJ2-5|.|TRBV5-1
CASSGGDSAGTQYF
TGCGCCAGCAGCGGGGGGGACAGCGCGGGGACCCAGTACTTC
>.|TRBJ2-5|TRBD2|TRBV12-3/TRBV12-4
CASSFSGAPQETQYF
TGTGCCAGCAGTTTTAGCGGGGCTCCCCAAGAGACCCAGTACTTC
>.|TRBJ1-1|.|TRBV30
CAWIYRTTEAFF
TGTGCCTGGATTTACAGAACCACTGAAGCTTTCTTT
>.|TRBJ1-2|TRBD1|TRBV29-1
CSVGEQGVIDGYTF
TGCAGCGTTGGGGAACAGGGGGTGATTGACGGCTACACCTTC
>.|TRBJ1-2|TRBD1|TRBV11-2
CASSSYLQGAGGYTF
TGTGCCAGCAGCTCCTACCTTCAGGGGGCGGGAGGCTACACCTTC
>.|TRBJ2-1|.|TRBV29-1
CSVAGGGGGNEQFF
TGCAGCGTTGCAGGGGGTGGAGGAGGGAATGAGCAGTTCTTC
>.|TRBJ2-5|.|TRBV30
CASDAGRLAKTQYF
TGTGCCTCGGATGCAGGCCGGCTGGCGAAGACCCAGTACTTC
>.|TRBJ1-6|.|TRBV30
CAWSDITGILHF
TGTGCCTGGAGCGATATAACAGGGATCCTCCACTTT
>.|TRBJ2-1|TRBD2|TRBV12-3/TRBV12-4
CASRGTSGADEQFF
TGTGCCAGCAGAGGGACTAGCGGGGCCGATGAGCAGTTCTTC
>.|TRBJ2-1|.|TRBV29-1
CSVDRRGDSYNEQFF
TGCAGCGTTGACAGGCGGGGCGATTCCTACAATGAGCAGTTCTTC
>.|TRBJ2-7|TRBD1|TRBV5-6
CASSTTGYGYEQYF
TGTGCCAGCAGCACGACAGGGTACGGCTACGAGCAGTACTTC
>.|TRBJ1-1|.|TRBV6-6
CASSRDTNTEAFF
TGTGCCAGCAGTCGGGACACGAACACTGAAGCTTTCTTT
>.|TRBJ1-2|TRBD1|TRBV12-3/TRBV12-4
CASSLRDRSVKYGYTF
TGTGCCAGCAGTTTAAGGGACAGATCCGTTAAGTATGGCTACACCTTC
>.|TRBJ1-1|.|TRBV5-1
CASSLRVGLTEAFF
TGCGCCAGCAGCTTGAGGGTAGGGCTCACTGAAGCTTTCTTT
>.|TRBJ1-4|TRBD1|TRBV7-9
CASSVDRDEKLFF
TGTGCCAGCAGCGTTGACAGGGATGAAAAACTGTTTTTT
>.|TRBJ1-2|.|TRBV3-1
CASSQTDRANYGYTF
TGTGCCAGCAGCCAAACGGACAGAGCTAACTATGGCTACACCTTC
>.|TRBJ1-4|.|TRBV29-1
CSVERGRGDEKLFF
TGCAGCGTTGAAAGGGGTCGAGGGGATGAAAAACTGTTTTTT
>.|TRBJ1-2|.|TRBV9
CASSPRWGNYGYTF
TGTGCCAGCAGCCCCCGGTGGGGAAACTATGGCTACACCTTC
>.|TRBJ2-3|TRBD2|TRBV20-1
CSAIGVAGGTDTQYF
TGCAGTGCTATAGGGGTAGCGGGGGGCACAGATACGCAGTATTTT
>.|TRBJ1-2|.|TRBV3-1
CASSRAGTSYGYTF
TGTGCCAGCAGCCGGGCAGGTACCAGCTATGGCTACACCTTC
>.|TRBJ1-2|.|TRBV5-1
CASSLEAEWSYTF
TGCGCCAGCAGCTTGGAGGCCGAGTGGAGCTACACCTTC
>.|TRBJ1-1|.|TRBV6-5
CASSRPPEYTEAFF
TGTGCCAGCAGTCGACCACCTGAGTACACTGAAGCTTTCTTT
>.|TRBJ1-2|.|TRBV20-1
CSAREVGRESGYTF
TGCAGTGCTAGAGAGGTGGGCCGGGAGAGTGGCTACACCTTC
>.|TRBJ2-3|.|TRBV11-2
CASSSDSFYTDTQYF
TGTGCCAGCAGCTCCGACAGCTTCTACACAGATACGCAGTATTTT
>.|TRBJ2-3|TRBD1|TRBV20-1
CSATLTGVADTQYF
TGCAGTGCTACTCTGACAGGGGTAGCAGATACGCAGTATTTT
>.|TRBJ2-1|TRBD1|TRBV6-5
CAVRGQGAVGQFF
TGTGCCGTCCGAGGACAGGGGGCGGTAGGGCAGTTCTTC
>.|TRBJ2-7|TRBD1|TRBV9
CASSARQGAYEQYF
TGTGCCAGCAGCGCACGACAGGGGGCCTACGAGCAGTACTTC
>once|TRBJ1-1|.|TRBV5-1
CASSLVAGRIWNTEAFF
TGCGCCAGCAGCTTGGTAGCAGGGCGAATCTGGAACACTGAAGCTTTCTTT
>.|TRBJ2-5|TRBD2|TRBV6-6
CASRRDYIKYF
TGTGCCAGCAGAAGGGACTACATCAAGTACTTC
>.|TRBJ1-1|TRBD1|TRBV7-2
CASSSQGGYTEAFF
TGTGCCAGCAGCTCTCAGGGGGGCTACACTGAAGCTTTCTTT